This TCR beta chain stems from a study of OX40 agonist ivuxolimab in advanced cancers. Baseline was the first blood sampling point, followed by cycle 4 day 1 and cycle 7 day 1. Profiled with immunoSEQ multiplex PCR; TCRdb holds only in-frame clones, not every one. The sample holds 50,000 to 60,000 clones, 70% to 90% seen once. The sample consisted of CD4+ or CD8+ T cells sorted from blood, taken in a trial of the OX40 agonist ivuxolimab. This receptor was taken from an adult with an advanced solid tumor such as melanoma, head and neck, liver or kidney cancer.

Written as DNA, the CDR3 is TGTGCCAGCAGCTTACTAGCGGGCTCGTACAATGAGCAGTTCTTC. The encoded protein is CASSLLAGSYNEQFF. This rearrangement joins TRBV4-2 to TRBJ2-1, with 9 positions matching TRBD2. V trimming: 5 bases; J trimming: 4 bases; junction bases outside the gene matches: 6. CDR1 is LGHNA and CDR2 is YNFKEQ in the germline V gene. There are 15 residues in the CDR3.